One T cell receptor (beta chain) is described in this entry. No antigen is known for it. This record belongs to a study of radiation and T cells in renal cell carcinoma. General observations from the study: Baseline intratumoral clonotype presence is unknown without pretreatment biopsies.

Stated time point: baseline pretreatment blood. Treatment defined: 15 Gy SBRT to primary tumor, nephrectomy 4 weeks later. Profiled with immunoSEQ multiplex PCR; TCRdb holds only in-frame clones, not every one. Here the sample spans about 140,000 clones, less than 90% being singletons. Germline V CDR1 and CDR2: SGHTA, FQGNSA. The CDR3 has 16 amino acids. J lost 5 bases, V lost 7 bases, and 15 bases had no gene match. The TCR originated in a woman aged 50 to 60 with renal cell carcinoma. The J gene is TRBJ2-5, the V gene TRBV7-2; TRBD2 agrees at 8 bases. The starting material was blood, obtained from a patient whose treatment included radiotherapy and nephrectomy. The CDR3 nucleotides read TGTGCCAGCACCCCGGACTACGGGGGGGCCGGGGAGACCCAGTACTTC. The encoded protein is CASTPDYGGAGETQYF. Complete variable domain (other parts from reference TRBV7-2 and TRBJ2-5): GAGVSQSPSNKVTEKGKDVELRCDPISGHTALYWYRQSLGQGLEFLIYFQGNSAPDKSGLPSDRFSAERTGGSVSTLTIQRTQQEDSAVYLCASTPDYGGAGETQYFGPGTRLLVL.